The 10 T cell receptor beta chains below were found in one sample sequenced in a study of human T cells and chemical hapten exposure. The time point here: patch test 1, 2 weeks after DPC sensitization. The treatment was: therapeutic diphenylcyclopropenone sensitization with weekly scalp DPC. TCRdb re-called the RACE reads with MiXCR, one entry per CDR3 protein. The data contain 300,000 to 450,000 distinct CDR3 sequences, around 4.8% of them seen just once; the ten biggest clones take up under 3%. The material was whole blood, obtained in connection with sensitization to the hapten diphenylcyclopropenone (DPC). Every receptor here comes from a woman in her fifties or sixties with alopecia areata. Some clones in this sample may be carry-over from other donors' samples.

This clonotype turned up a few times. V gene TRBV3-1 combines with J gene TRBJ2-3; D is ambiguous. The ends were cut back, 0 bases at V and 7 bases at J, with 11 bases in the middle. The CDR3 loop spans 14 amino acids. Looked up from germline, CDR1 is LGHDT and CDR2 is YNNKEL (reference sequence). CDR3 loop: CASSQDRATHTQYF. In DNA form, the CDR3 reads TGTGCCAGCAGCCAAGATCGGGCTACCCATACGCAGTATTTT.

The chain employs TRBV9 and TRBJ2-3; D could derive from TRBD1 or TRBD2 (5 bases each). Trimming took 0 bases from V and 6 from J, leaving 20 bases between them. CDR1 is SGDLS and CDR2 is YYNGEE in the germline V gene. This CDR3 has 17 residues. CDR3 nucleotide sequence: TGTGCCAGCAGCGTAGATATGACCGTCGGGGCCCAGGATACGCAGTATTTT. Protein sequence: CASSVDMTVGAQDTQYF.

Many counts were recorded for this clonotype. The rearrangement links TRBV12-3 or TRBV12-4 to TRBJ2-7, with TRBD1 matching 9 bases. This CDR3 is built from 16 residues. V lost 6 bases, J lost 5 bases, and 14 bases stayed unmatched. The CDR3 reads CASRGAGGTGPHEQYF. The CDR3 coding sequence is TGTGCCAGCAGGGGGGCCGGTGGGACAGGGCCTCACGAGCAGTACTTC.

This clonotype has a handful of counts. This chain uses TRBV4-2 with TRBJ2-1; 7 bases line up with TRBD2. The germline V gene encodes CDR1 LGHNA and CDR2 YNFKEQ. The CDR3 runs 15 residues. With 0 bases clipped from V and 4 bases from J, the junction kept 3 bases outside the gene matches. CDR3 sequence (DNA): TGTGCCAGCAGCCAAGATGCGGGGGAGTACAATGAGCAGTTCTTC. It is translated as CASSQDAGEYNEQFF.

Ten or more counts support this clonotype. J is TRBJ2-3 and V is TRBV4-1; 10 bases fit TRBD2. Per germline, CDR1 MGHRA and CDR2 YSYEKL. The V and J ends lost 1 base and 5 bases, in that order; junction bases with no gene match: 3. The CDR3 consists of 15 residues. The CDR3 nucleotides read TGCGCCAGCAGCCAAGTACTAGCGGGGATAGATACGCAGTATTTT. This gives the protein CASSQVLAGIDTQYF.

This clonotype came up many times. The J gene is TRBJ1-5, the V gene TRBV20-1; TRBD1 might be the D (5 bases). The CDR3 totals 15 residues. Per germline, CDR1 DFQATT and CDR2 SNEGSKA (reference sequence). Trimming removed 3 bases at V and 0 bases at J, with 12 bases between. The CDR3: CSASGAGYSNQPQHF. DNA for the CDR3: TGCAGTGCTAGTGGGGCGGGGTATAGCAATCAGCCCCAGCATTTT.

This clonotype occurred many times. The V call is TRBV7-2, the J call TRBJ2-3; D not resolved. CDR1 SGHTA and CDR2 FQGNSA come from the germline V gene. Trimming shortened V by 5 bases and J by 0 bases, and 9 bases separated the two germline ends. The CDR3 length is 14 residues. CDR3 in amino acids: CASSVQTSTDTQYF. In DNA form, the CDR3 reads TGTGCCAGCAGCGTTCAGACTAGCACAGATACGCAGTATTTT.

Here the CDR3 DNA reads TGCGCCAGCAGCCAAGTTTGGGGGACTAATGAAAAACTGTTTTTT. Translation gives CASSQVWGTNEKLFF. V gene TRBV4-1 combines with J gene TRBJ1-4, with a tentative D call TRBD1 (5 bases). Trimming took off 1 base at V and 2 bases at J, with 8 bases between the two ends. The CDR3 consists of 15 residues. Germline values: CDR1 MGHRA, CDR2 YSYEKL.

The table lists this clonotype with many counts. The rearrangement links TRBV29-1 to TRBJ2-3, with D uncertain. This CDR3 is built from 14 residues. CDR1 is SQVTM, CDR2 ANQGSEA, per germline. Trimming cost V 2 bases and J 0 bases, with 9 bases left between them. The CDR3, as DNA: TGCAGCGTTGAAAGGCTAGGAAGCACAGATACGCAGTATTTT. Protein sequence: CSVERLGSTDTQYF.

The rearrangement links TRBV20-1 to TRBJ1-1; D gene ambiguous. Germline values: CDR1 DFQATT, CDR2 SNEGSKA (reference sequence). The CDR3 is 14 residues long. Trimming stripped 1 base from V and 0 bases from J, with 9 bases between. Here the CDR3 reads CSARVSIMNTEAFF. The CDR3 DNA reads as TGCAGTGCTAGAGTTTCGATCATGAACACTGAAGCTTTCTTT.